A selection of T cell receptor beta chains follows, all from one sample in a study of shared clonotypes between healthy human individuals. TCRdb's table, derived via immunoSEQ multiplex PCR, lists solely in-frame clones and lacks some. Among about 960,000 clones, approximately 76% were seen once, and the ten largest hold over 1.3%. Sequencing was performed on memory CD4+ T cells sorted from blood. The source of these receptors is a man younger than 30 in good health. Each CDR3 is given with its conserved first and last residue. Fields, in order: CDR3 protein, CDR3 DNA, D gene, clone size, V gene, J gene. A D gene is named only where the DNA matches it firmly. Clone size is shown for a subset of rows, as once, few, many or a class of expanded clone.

CASSRSGANVLTF	TGTGCCAGCAGTCGCTCTGGGGCCAACGTCCTGACTTTC	.	.	TRBV6-6	TRBJ2-6
CASSQPREGNTEAFF	TGCGCCAGCAGCCAACCCAGGGAGGGCAACACTGAAGCTTTCTTT	.	few	TRBV4-1	TRBJ1-1
CAWTTMSSYNEQFF	TGTGCCTGGACGACTATGAGCTCCTACAATGAGCAGTTCTTC	.	.	TRBV30	TRBJ2-1
CASSADRNYGYTF	TGTGCCAGCAGCGCTGACAGAAACTATGGCTACACCTTC	.	.	TRBV9	TRBJ1-2
CASTGGDYTPSLF	TGTGCCAGCACGGGAGGGGATTACACCCCGTCGCTTTTT	.	.	TRBV2	TRBJ1-1
CASSQSTLAKYF	TGTGCCAGCAGCCAATCCACCCTAGCGAAGTACTTC	.	.	TRBV5-6	TRBJ2-7
CASDRQGLNTEAFF	TGTGCCAGCGACCGACAGGGCCTGAACACTGAAGCTTTCTTT	TRBD1	.	TRBV9	TRBJ1-1
CASGGLSNQPQHF	TGTGCCAGTGGGGGACTTAGCAATCAGCCCCAGCATTTT	.	.	TRBV28	TRBJ1-5
CASSKDRVPSSYNSPLHF	TGTGCCAGCAGCAAGGACAGGGTCCCGAGCTCCTATAATTCACCCCTCCACTTT	TRBD1	few	TRBV2	TRBJ1-6
CASSLDGTGAYEQYF	TGTGCCAGCAGCTTAGACGGGACAGGAGCCTACGAGCAGTACTTC	TRBD1	.	TRBV11-3	TRBJ2-7
CASTDRDSDYEQYF	TGTGCCAGCACAGACCGGGACAGCGACTACGAGCAGTACTTC	TRBD1	.	TRBV2	TRBJ2-7
CASSYPTGNQPQHF	TGTGCCAGCAGTTACCCGACAGGGAACCAGCCCCAGCATTTT	TRBD1	.	TRBV6-6	TRBJ1-5
CASSASGSPLHF	TGTGCCAGCAGTGCATCGGGTTCACCCCTCCACTTT	.	few	TRBV6-1	TRBJ1-6
CASSLGGLAGARSSYNEQFF	TGTGCCAGCAGCTTGGGAGGGCTAGCGGGGGCCAGGAGCTCCTACAATGAGCAGTTCTTC	TRBD2	few	TRBV5-4	TRBJ2-1
CASSISRTGGYEQYF	TGCGCCAGCAGCATATCAAGGACAGGGGGCTACGAGCAGTACTTC	TRBD1	.	TRBV5-1	TRBJ2-7
CASSSQDRLGYGYTF	TGTGCCAGCAGCTCTCAGGACAGGCTGGGCTATGGCTACACCTTC	TRBD1	.	TRBV7-9	TRBJ1-2
CASSPLSEVYGYTF	TGTGCCAGCTCACCACTCAGCGAGGTCTATGGCTACACCTTC	.	.	TRBV18	TRBJ1-2
CASSEGVSSGGRTKETQYF	TGTGCCAGCAGTGAAGGGGTGAGTAGCGGGGGCCGGACCAAAGAGACCCAGTACTTC	TRBD2	few	TRBV2	TRBJ2-5
CASSLGGKGEQYF	TGTGCCAGCAGTTTAGGAGGGAAGGGGGAGCAGTACTTC	.	few	TRBV28	TRBJ2-7
CASIGDRRGNQPQHF	TGTGCCAGCATAGGGGATCGGAGGGGCAATCAGCCCCAGCATTTT	.	.	TRBV25-1	TRBJ1-5
CASTSSTSGYTDTQYF	TGTGCCAGCACTTCTTCGACTAGCGGATACACAGATACGCAGTATTTT	TRBD2	few	TRBV7-2	TRBJ2-3
CAWSPTSPGYEQYF	TGTGCCTGGAGTCCCACTAGCCCAGGGTACGAGCAGTACTTC	.	.	TRBV30	TRBJ2-7
CASSPPGQETYEQYF	TGTGCCAGCAGTCCTCCAGGGCAGGAAACCTACGAGCAGTACTTC	.	.	TRBV28	TRBJ2-7
CASSERRRQPANYGYTF	TGTGCCAGTAGTGAACGCCGACGTCAGCCTGCTAACTATGGCTACACCTTC	.	.	TRBV19	TRBJ1-2
CASSTGTVNTEAFF	TGCGCCAGCAGCACCGGGACGGTGAACACTGAAGCTTTCTTT	.	.	TRBV5-1	TRBJ1-1
CASSSEGRGLGEKLFF	TGTGCCAGCAGCTCCGAGGGTAGGGGGCTGGGAGAAAAACTGTTTTTT	TRBD1	.	TRBV7-9	TRBJ1-4
CASSTAWGNQPQHF	TGTGCCAGCAGCACTGCTTGGGGCAATCAGCCCCAGCATTTT	.	.	TRBV5-5	TRBJ1-5
CASRGPGTYTEAFF	TGTGCCAGTAGGGGGCCAGGAACTTACACTGAAGCTTTCTTT	.	.	TRBV19	TRBJ1-1
CASSTTDSGNTIYF	TGTGCCAGCAGTACGACAGACTCTGGAAACACCATATATTTT	.	few	TRBV28	TRBJ1-3
CASSLTEVKWPQHF	TGTGCCAGCAGTCTCACAGAGGTAAAATGGCCCCAGCATTTT	.	.	TRBV2	TRBJ1-5
CASSLDSRNTGELFF	TGTGCCAGCAGCTTAGACAGCCGGAACACCGGGGAGCTGTTTTTT	.	.	TRBV7-2	TRBJ2-2
CASRIQRETQYF	TGTGCCAGCAGGATTCAGAGGGAGACCCAGTACTTC	.	.	TRBV6-1	TRBJ2-5
CSVDLGGRADEQFF	TGCAGCGTTGATCTGGGCGGGAGGGCCGATGAGCAGTTCTTC	TRBD2	.	TRBV29-1	TRBJ2-1
CASSPFGTGEGGYTF	TGTGCCAGCAGCCCCTTTGGGACAGGGGAAGGGGGCTACACCTTC	TRBD1	few	TRBV7-8	TRBJ1-2
CASTTVDTGELFF	TGTGCCAGTACGACAGTAGACACCGGGGAGCTGTTTTTT	.	few	TRBV19	TRBJ2-2
CASSVGWQETQYF	TGTGCCAGCAGCGTTGGGTGGCAAGAGACCCAGTACTTC	.	.	TRBV9	TRBJ2-5
CASSYGGNQPQHF	TGTGCCAGCAGTTATGGGGGGAACCAGCCCCAGCATTTT	.	many	TRBV6-6	TRBJ1-5
CASSSGPGPPKEFF	TGTGCTAGCAGCTCCGGACCGGGACCCCCGAAGGAGTTCTTC	.	.	TRBV7-7	TRBJ2-1
CASSLSGTKNIQYF	TGTGCCAGCAGCTTGTCCGGGACCAAAAACATTCAGTACTTC	.	few	TRBV5-4	TRBJ2-4
CATSIERGYTEAFF	TGTGCCACCAGCATCGAGAGGGGGTACACTGAAGCTTTCTTT	.	.	TRBV15	TRBJ1-1
CASSFGGNNQPQHF	TGTGCCAGCAGCTTCGGGGGTAACAATCAGCCCCAGCATTTT	.	.	TRBV7-9	TRBJ1-5
CASSLAGGGTDTQYF	TGCGCCAGCAGCTTGGCGGGAGGGGGCACAGATACGCAGTATTTT	TRBD2	.	TRBV5-1	TRBJ2-3
CASSVEWGGTDTQYF	TGTGCCAGCAGCGTAGAGTGGGGGGGCACAGATACGCAGTATTTT	.	.	TRBV9	TRBJ2-3
CASSQLENTEAFF	TGTGCCAGCTCACAACTAGAAAACACTGAAGCTTTCTTT	.	.	TRBV18	TRBJ1-1
CASSYVRGFNEQFF	TGTGCCAGCAGCTATGTACGGGGGTTCAATGAGCAGTTCTTC	.	.	TRBV5-6	TRBJ2-1
CARSLVQRNYEQYF	TGTGCCAGAAGCTTGGTTCAGCGGAACTACGAGCAGTACTTC	.	.	TRBV5-3	TRBJ2-7
CAWSRDPQGYTF	TGTGCCTGGAGTCGGGACCCTCAGGGCTACACCTTC	.	.	TRBV30	TRBJ1-2
CASSPGQGEKGYTF	TGTGCCAGCAGCCCAGGACAGGGGGAGAAAGGCTACACCTTC	TRBD1	.	TRBV5-6	TRBJ1-2
CASSQDLASGDSYEQYF	TGCGCCAGCAGCCAAGATCTTGCTAGCGGGGACTCCTACGAGCAGTACTTC	TRBD2	.	TRBV4-3	TRBJ2-7
CAISDGTPNSPLHF	TGTGCCATCAGTGACGGGACACCTAATTCACCCCTCCACTTT	.	few	TRBV10-3	TRBJ1-6